These T cell receptor beta chains were read from a single sample in a study of OX40 agonist ivuxolimab in advanced cancers. Here immunoSEQ multiplex PCR was the method, and the copy in TCRdb shows in-frame clones only, minus some. This table holds tens of thousands of clones, roughly 84% found once. This specimen was CD4+ or CD8+ T cells sorted from blood, taken in a trial of the OX40 agonist ivuxolimab. These TCRs come from an adult with an advanced solid tumor such as melanoma, head and neck, liver or kidney cancer. CDR3s include the opening cysteine and the closing phenylalanine or tryptophan. A D gene is named only where the DNA matches it firmly. Some rows have no size entry. The others give once, few or many, or a class for an expanded clone.

J gene	V gene	clone size	CDR3 length	D gene	CDR3 protein	CDR3 DNA
TRBJ2-3	TRBV9	-	15	-	CASSVDRGCTDTQYF	TGTGCCAGCAGCGTAGATCGGGGTTGCACAGATACGCAGTATTTT
TRBJ2-6	TRBV6-1	-	15	-	CASSESISGANVLTF	TGTGCCAGCAGTGAATCGATCTCTGGGGCCAACGTCCTGACTTTC
TRBJ1-2	TRBV5-1	-	15	-	CASSLAARGNYGYTF	TGCGCCAGCAGCTTGGCAGCCAGGGGAAACTATGGCTACACCTTC
TRBJ2-2	TRBV5-1	few	14	-	CASKILPGTGELFF	TGCGCCAGCAAGATACTCCCCGGGACCGGGGAGCTGTTTTTT
TRBJ2-4	TRBV23-1	few	14	-	CASRRWGPKNIQYF	TGCGCCAGCAGACGGTGGGGCCCCAAAAACATTCAGTACTTC
TRBJ2-7	TRBV30	-	15	-	CAWSVGGPGLDEQYF	TGTGCCTGGAGTGTAGGAGGGCCAGGGTTGGACGAGCAGTACTTC
TRBJ2-3	TRBV28	-	13	-	CASRAVDTDTQYF	TGTGCCAGCAGGGCGGTTGACACAGATACGCAGTATTTT
TRBJ2-7	TRBV5-6	few	13	-	CASSSVAAYEQYF	TGTGCCAGCAGCTCCGTAGCAGCCTACGAGCAGTACTTC
TRBJ2-5	TRBV30	once	15	TRBD2	CAWSVPTSGSETQYF	TGTGCCTGGAGTGTACCCACTAGCGGGTCTGAGACCCAGTACTTC
TRBJ2-1	TRBV5-1	-	19	TRBD2	CASSRRAGTSGTGGAEQFF	TGCGCCAGCAGCCGACGGGCGGGGACTAGCGGGACCGGGGGGGCTGAGCAGTTCTTC
TRBJ1-2	TRBV10-3	-	11	-	CAISADYGYTF	TGTGCCATCAGTGCAGACTATGGCTACACCTTC
TRBJ1-2	TRBV9	-	13	-	CASSVDRNYGYTF	TGTGCCAGCAGCGTTGACCGCAACTATGGCTACACCTTC
TRBJ2-5	TRBV15	few	16	TRBD1	CATSRERTGGTETQYF	TGTGCCACCAGCAGAGAACGGACAGGGGGCACAGAGACCCAGTACTTC
TRBJ2-2	TRBV7-7	-	13	-	CASTERRGGELFF	TGTGCTAGCACCGAACGCCGGGGAGGGGAGCTGTTTTTT
TRBJ2-7	TRBV6-6	few	15	-	CASSLEAITGNEQYF	TGTGCCAGCAGCCTCGAAGCCATCACAGGTAACGAGCAGTACTTC
TRBJ2-7	TRBV18	once	12	TRBD1	CASSDGQGPLDF	TGTGCCAGCTCGGACGGACAGGGCCCATTGGACTTC
TRBJ2-3	TRBV6-1	once	14	-	CASAHGAGTDTQYF	TGTGCCAGCGCCCATGGAGCCGGCACAGATACGCAGTATTTT
TRBJ2-5	TRBV7-7	-	15	TRBD2	CASSLAASGQETQYF	TGTGCTAGCAGCTTAGCGGCTAGCGGACAAGAGACCCAGTACTTC
TRBJ2-5	TRBV9	-	16	TRBD2	CASSSTSGRAFETQYF	TGTGCCAGCAGCTCGACTAGCGGGAGGGCCTTTGAGACCCAGTACTTC
TRBJ1-5	TRBV7-2	-	16	-	CASSLGGGRNNQPQHF	TGTGCCAGCAGCTTAGGGGGGGGGAGAAACAATCAGCCCCAGCATTTT
TRBJ1-2	TRBV18	-	15	-	CASSPDTGSNYGYTF	TGTGCCAGCTCACCAGACACAGGTTCTAACTATGGCTACACCTTC
TRBJ2-7	TRBV29-1	-	14	-	CSVAKFISGYEQYF	TGCAGCGTTGCGAAGTTTATTAGCGGTTACGAGCAGTACTTC
TRBJ2-2	TRBV7-7	-	15	TRBD2	CASSLLSGRTGELFF	TGTGCTAGCAGCTTACTAAGCGGGAGGACCGGGGAGCTGTTTTTT
TRBJ1-5	TRBV19	-	14	-	CASSIFGAGQPQHF	TGTGCCAGTAGTATCTTTGGGGCTGGTCAGCCCCAGCATTTT
TRBJ2-2	TRBV19	few	13	-	CASGGQNTGELFF	TGTGCCAGTGGGGGACAGAACACCGGGGAGCTGTTTTTT
TRBJ1-5	TRBV27	-	14	TRBD1	CASSPQTGDQPQHF	TGTGCCAGCAGTCCCCAGACAGGGGATCAGCCCCAGCATTTT
TRBJ2-1	TRBV5-1	-	16	TRBD2	CASSLTSGRPPTGQFF	TGCGCCAGCAGCTTGACTAGCGGGAGGCCTCCCACCGGGCAGTTCTTC
TRBJ1-3	TRBV7-6	-	13	-	CASSRDIGNTIYF	TGTGCCAGCAGCCGGGACATAGGAAACACCATATATTTT
TRBJ1-1	TRBV11-2	few	13	-	CASSVSENTEAFF	TGTGCCAGCAGCGTCAGCGAGAACACTGAAGCTTTCTTT
TRBJ2-2	TRBV14	-	14	-	CASSQAPGTGELFF	TGTGCCAGCAGCCAAGCCCCCGGCACCGGGGAGCTGTTTTTT
TRBJ2-2	TRBV6-4	-	14	-	CASSADGSTGELFF	TGTGCCAGCAGTGCCGACGGCTCCACCGGGGAGCTGTTTTTT
TRBJ2-5	TRBV11-3	-	14	-	CASSSRDEAETQYF	TGTGCCAGCAGCTCCCGGGATGAAGCGGAGACCCAGTACTTC
TRBJ1-1	TRBV20-1	-	11	-	CSAYRATEAFF	TGCAGTGCTTACAGGGCCACTGAAGCTTTCTTT
TRBJ1-1	TRBV5-1	-	14	-	CASSPSGFGTEAFF	TGCGCCAGCAGCCCATCTGGCTTTGGCACTGAAGCTTTCTTT
TRBJ2-5	TRBV5-4	-	17	-	CASSLRSWGAYQETQYF	TGTGCCAGCAGCTTGCGGTCTTGGGGGGCGTACCAAGAGACCCAGTACTTC
TRBJ2-3	TRBV29-1	-	13	-	CSLSGGVGDTQYF	TGCAGCCTGTCTGGGGGTGTAGGAGATACGCAGTATTTT
TRBJ1-2	TRBV5-5	-	15	-	CASSLPRVSGYGYTF	TGTGCCAGCAGCTTGCCTCGTGTCTCGGGTTATGGCTACACCTTC
TRBJ2-7	TRBV6-1	-	12	-	CASSGQNYEQYF	TGTGCCAGCAGCGGACAAAACTACGAGCAGTACTTC
TRBJ2-7	TRBV10-3	-	14	TRBD1	CAITAGTGGDEQYF	TGTGCCATCACCGCCGGGACAGGGGGCGACGAGCAGTACTTC
TRBJ2-7	TRBV7-8	-	17	TRBD1	CASSLGTGQADPYEQYF	TGTGCCAGCAGCTTAGGGACCGGACAGGCTGATCCGTACGAGCAGTACTTC
TRBJ2-3	TRBV28	-	14	-	CASSMGGDTDTQYF	TGTGCCAGCTCGATGGGCGGGGACACAGATACGCAGTATTTT
TRBJ2-1	TRBV19	-	19	TRBD2	CASTPPGTSGSSSYNEQFF	TGTGCCAGTACCCCCCCCGGGACTAGCGGGAGTAGCTCCTACAATGAGCAGTTCTTC
TRBJ2-1	TRBV4-1	-	18	TRBD2	CASSQDGTSAPLADEQFF	TGCGCCAGCAGCCAAGATGGGACTAGTGCCCCCCTCGCCGATGAGCAGTTCTTC
TRBJ2-1	TRBV7-2	-	14	TRBD2	CASSQTSGGAKQFF	TGTGCCAGCAGCCAGACTAGCGGGGGGGCCAAGCAGTTCTTC
TRBJ2-5	TRBV29-1	-	16	TRBD1	CSVGGYRDRAGETQYF	TGCAGCGTTGGGGGGTACCGGGACAGGGCGGGAGAGACCCAGTACTTC
TRBJ1-2	TRBV27	-	16	TRBD1	CASSLRPPGQGAGYTF	TGTGCCAGCAGTTTACGCCCCCCGGGACAGGGGGCTGGCTACACCTTC
TRBJ1-2	TRBV5-1	-	14	-	CASSLDTVLYGYTF	TGCGCCAGCAGCTTGGATACGGTACTCTATGGCTACACCTTC
TRBJ1-2	TRBV7-8	-	15	-	CASSEAAGLGYGYTF	TGTGCCAGCAGCGAGGCTGCGGGGCTTGGCTATGGCTACACCTTC
TRBJ1-2	TRBV29-1	-	13	-	CSVGAGVNYGYTF	TGCAGCGTTGGGGCAGGAGTTAACTATGGCTACACCTTC
TRBJ2-7	TRBV6-1	-	18	-	CASSERQGGFTGSYEQYF	TGTGCCAGCAGTGAACGTCAGGGGGGCTTTACGGGAAGCTACGAGCAGTACTTC
TRBJ2-3	TRBV7-3	-	13	-	CASSSGSTDTQYF	TGTGCCAGCAGCTCTGGCAGCACAGATACGCAGTATTTT
TRBJ2-3	TRBV18	-	13	TRBD2	CASSAGGPDTQYF	TGTGCCAGCTCTGCGGGGGGGCCAGATACGCAGTATTTT
TRBJ2-1	TRBV9	-	16	TRBD2	CASSTRSGRSYNEQFF	TGTGCCAGCAGCACGAGGAGCGGGAGATCCTACAATGAGCAGTTCTTC
TRBJ2-3	TRBV29-1	-	11	-	CSVCLTDTQYF	TGCAGCGTTTGTTTGACAGATACGCAGTATTTT
TRBJ1-5	TRBV2	-	13	TRBD1	CATRGTGVQPQHF	TGTGCCACCCGGGGGACAGGGGTTCAGCCCCAGCATTTT
TRBJ1-2	TRBV6-5	-	15	TRBD1	CASSSGTGSNYGYTF	TGTGCCAGCAGCTCTGGGACAGGGTCTAACTATGGCTACACCTTC
TRBJ2-1	TRBV5-1	-	17	TRBD1	CASSLWGGDRGDNEQFF	TGCGCCAGCAGCTTGTGGGGCGGGGACAGGGGAGACAATGAGCAGTTCTTC